The 30 T cell receptor beta chains below were found in one sample sequenced in a study of blood T cell repertoires in COVID-19. The table came from immunoSEQ multiplex PCR; TCRdb's copy has only in-frame clones and leaves some out. The sample has some 460,000 clones; around nine tenths are singletons. The sample was PBMCs or T cells enriched from blood (not recorded which). These receptors were collected from a woman aged 18-29 years with acute COVID-19.

This rearrangement joins TRBV15 to TRBJ2-3; maybe TRBD2 (6 bases). V lost 5 bases to trimming and J lost 4 bases, with 25 bases between them. Germline V CDR1 and CDR2: LNHNV, YYDKDF (reference sequence). The CDR3 contains 18 residues. The DNA of the CDR3 is TGTGCCACCAGCCGCCCCGGGACTTCCACGGCCGGATCAGATACGCAGTATTTT. It is translated as CATSRPGTSTAGSDTQYF.

V and J are TRBV28 and TRBJ2-7; 11 bases fit TRBD2. With V trimmed by 5 bases and J by 2 bases, 11 bases remained unmatched. The CDR3 totals 17 residues. Germline V gene lookup returns CDR1 MDHEN and CDR2 SYDVKM. CDR3 sequence (DNA): TGTGCCAGCAGTCCGCGGGCTAGCGGGAGGACGGCCTACGAGCAGTACTTC. Translating gives CASSPRASGRTAYEQYF.

The genes are TRBV7-8 and TRBJ1-1; TRBD1 matches 8 bases. Trimming at V came to 2 bases and at J to 7 bases, leaving 9 bases not matched to a gene. The CDR3 length is 15 residues. Germline V gene sequence: CDR1 SGHVS, CDR2 FQNEAQ. The CDR3 DNA is TGTGCCAGCAGCTTACGTCAGGGGGCGAATTTTGAAGCTTTCTTT. Its translation: CASSLRQGANFEAFF.

The gene calls are TRBV3-1 (or the pseudogene TRBV3-2) and TRBJ1-3; D gene ambiguous. V gave up 0 bases and J gave up 2 bases, with 8 bases separating them. The CDR3 extends over 15 amino acids. Germline CDR1 is LGHDT and CDR2 is YNNKEL (reference sequence). CDR3 protein: CASSQDFAAGNTIYF. Here the CDR3 DNA reads TGTGCCAGCAGCCAAGATTTCGCAGCTGGAAACACCATATATTTT.

V usage is TRBV3-1 (or the pseudogene TRBV3-2) and J usage is TRBJ2-7, with D maybe TRBD2 (6 bases). The CDR3 runs 14 residues. V lost 2 bases and J 6 bases, leaving 14 bases between the germline ends. Germline values: CDR1 LGHDT, CDR2 YNNKEL (reference sequence). The CDR3 loop is CASSQRGRNGEQYF. The CDR3 nucleotides read TGTGCCAGCAGCCAACGGGGGAGGAATGGCGAGCAGTACTTC.

The CDR3, as DNA: TGTGCCAGCAGGCGATCGGACTCTGACTCCTACGAGCAGTACTTC. Translated: CASRRSDSDSYEQYF. The chain carries TRBV27 and TRBJ2-7; D may be TRBD2 (5 bases). The germline V gene has CDR1 MNHEY and CDR2 SMNVEV (reference sequence). With 6 bases removed from V and 0 bases from J, the gap between germline ends came to 15 bases. This CDR3 is 15 amino acids long.

This chain joins TRBV27 and TRBJ1-5, with D maybe TRBD1 (5 bases). CDR1 and CDR2 (germline): MNHEY, SMNVEV (reference sequence). V was shortened by 5 bases and J by 4 bases, with 15 bases between the two germline ends. CDR3 length: 15 amino acids. In nucleotides, the CDR3 is TGTGCCAGCAGTCCCACAAGGGGCCGGAATCAGCCCCAGCATTTT. It encodes CASSPTRGRNQPQHF.

V is TRBV28 and J is TRBJ2-3; TRBD2 matches 8 bases. V dropped 4 bases and J dropped 0; count of bases not matched to a gene: 3. Germline V gene data show CDR1 as MDHEN and CDR2 as SYDVKM. This CDR3 is built from 15 residues. CDR3 amino acids: CASSSAGGSTDTQYF. The CDR3 nucleotides are TGTGCCAGCAGTTCGGCGGGAGGAAGCACAGATACGCAGTATTTT.

There are a few counts of this clone. This chain joins TRBV28 and TRBJ1-2; weak D call: TRBD1 (5 bases). Trimming pared 6 bases from V and 4 bases from J, leaving 21 bases between. CDR3 length: 16 amino acids. In germline, CDR1 is MDHEN, CDR2 SYDVKM. The CDR3: CASSRSRVYYLYGYTF. The CDR3 DNA reads TGTGCCAGCAGCCGGAGCAGGGTATATTATCTCTATGGCTACACCTTC.

V gene TRBV30 combines with J gene TRBJ1-5; tentatively, D is TRBD1 (5 bases). V gave up 5 bases and J gave up 1 base, with 9 bases separating them. In germline, CDR1 is GTSNPN, CDR2 SVGIG (reference sequence). This CDR3 has 13 residues. The CDR3 sequence is CAWGRQSNQPQHF. In DNA form, the CDR3 reads TGTGCCTGGGGGCGACAGAGCAATCAGCCCCAGCATTTT.

The V gene is TRBV12-3 or TRBV12-4, the J gene TRBJ1-2, with D possibly matching TRBD1 (6 bases). The CDR3 is 13 residues long. Deletions cut 5 bases from V and 2 bases from J, with 9 bases between. CDR3 sequence: CASSRQENYGYTF. The CDR3 nucleotides are TGTGCCAGCAGTCGACAGGAAAACTATGGCTACACCTTC.

The V and J genes are TRBV7-2 and TRBJ2-3; tentatively, D is TRBD2 (6 bases). Trimming removed 4 bases at V and 0 bases at J, with 11 bases between. Germline lookup yields CDR1 SGHTA and CDR2 FQGNSA. The CDR3 sequence is 15 residues long. The chain's CDR3 is CASSWAGYSTDTQYF. The DNA of the CDR3 is TGTGCCAGCAGCTGGGCGGGGTATAGCACAGATACGCAGTATTTT.

The CDR3 reads CSVARTGGNTIYF. The CDR3 nucleotides are TGCAGCGTTGCTCGGACAGGCGGAAACACCATATATTTT. The chain carries TRBV29-1 and TRBJ1-3, with 7 bases matching TRBD1. The CDR3 extends over 13 amino acids. V was clipped by 4 bases and J by 4 bases; unmatched bases: 4. Germline lookup yields CDR1 SQVTM and CDR2 ANQGSEA.

CDR3 DNA: TGTGCCAGCAGCCAACAATTACTCACTGGCAGCCGCGGTACGGGAGCTTTCTTT. Amino acid sequence: CASSQQLLTGSRGTGAFF. V and J are TRBV3-1 (or the pseudogene TRBV3-2) and TRBJ1-1, with D unresolved. This CDR3 spans 18 amino acids. CDR1 and CDR2 from the germline V gene are LGHDT and YNNKEL (reference sequence). Trimming shortened V by 2 bases and J by 10 bases, and 29 bases separated the two germline ends.

The chain joins TRBV6-2 or TRBV6-3 to TRBJ2-3; TRBD2 matches 7 bases. The trim removed 1 base at V and 7 bases at J, leaving 11 bases unmatched. There are 16 residues in the CDR3. In germline, CDR1 is MNHEY, CDR2 SVGEGT. This CDR3 reads CASSYFREAGFHTQYF. The CDR3 nucleotides read TGTGCCAGCAGTTACTTCCGGGAGGCTGGGTTCCATACGCAGTATTTT.

The rearrangement uses TRBV3-1 (or the pseudogene TRBV3-2) and TRBJ1-5, with 7 nucleotides matching TRBD1. V gave up 0 bases and J gave up 7 bases; unmatched junction bases: 6. Per the germline V gene, CDR1 is LGHDT and CDR2 is YNNKEL (reference sequence). The CDR3 spans 15 residues. The CDR3 protein is CASSQDGTAGQPQHF. In DNA, the CDR3 is TGTGCCAGCAGCCAAGATGGGACAGCTGGCCAGCCCCAGCATTTT.

The V and J genes are TRBV30 and TRBJ1-3, with D uncertain. CDR1 is GTSNPN, CDR2 SVGIG, per germline (reference sequence). This CDR3 is 13 amino acids long. Trimming left V 1 base short and J 1 base short, with 5 bases between. CDR3 in amino acids: CAWSGPSGNTIYF. As DNA, the CDR3 is TGTGCCTGGAGTGGGCCGTCTGGAAACACCATATATTTT.

This chain connects TRBV11-3 to TRBJ1-1; no clear D gene. The CDR3 has 12 amino acids. The germline V gene encodes CDR1 SGHNT and CDR2 YENEEA. Trimming took 0 bases from V and 11 from J, leaving 10 bases between them. CDR3 bases: TGTGCCAGCAGCTTAGATGATAGGGAGGCTTTCTTT. It codes for CASSLDDREAFF.

This clone was counted at least ten times. The chain uses TRBV6-4 and TRBJ1-5; D is possibly TRBD1 (6 bases). Germline-derived CDR1 and CDR2 are MRHNA and SNTAGT. V shed 2 bases and J shed 6 bases, with 11 bases lying between them. The CDR3 extends over 14 amino acids. CDR3 in DNA: TGTGCCAGCAGTGACGGGGAGGGGGGTCAGCCCCAGCATTTT. Translated: CASSDGEGGQPQHF.

The chain couples TRBV11-3 to TRBJ1-3; the match to TRBD1 covers 7 bases. This CDR3 is 16 amino acids long. CDR1 is SGHNT, CDR2 YENEEA, per germline. The J segment lost 2 bases and the V segment lost 5 bases, leaving 9 bases of the junction unmatched. CDR3 nucleotide sequence: TGTGCCAGCAGCCCGGGACAGCGGAGCGCTGGAAACACCATATATTTT. Its protein product is CASSPGQRSAGNTIYF.

This rearrangement joins TRBV7-9 to TRBJ2-7; 7 positions match TRBD1. With V trimmed by 5 bases and J by 3 bases, 10 bases remained unmatched. The CDR3 runs 15 residues. Germline lookup yields CDR1 SEHNR and CDR2 FQNEAQ (reference sequence). CDR3: CASSPRDSDNYEQYF. The CDR3 DNA reads as TGTGCCAGCAGCCCCCGGGACAGCGATAACTACGAGCAGTACTTC.

The V call is TRBV2, the J call TRBJ1-1; D is possibly TRBD1 (6 bases). The CDR3 runs to 13 residues. Germline CDR1 and CDR2: SNHLY and FYNNEI. V was cut by 6 bases and J by 4 bases, with 12 bases left in between. CDR3 sequence (DNA): TGTGCCAGCAGCAAAAGGGGGGGCACTGAAGCTTTCTTT. Its protein product is CASSKRGGTEAFF.

This clone showed up just a few times. This chain joins TRBV30 and TRBJ1-5, with a tentative D call TRBD1 (5 bases). Germline V gives CDR1 GTSNPN, CDR2 SVGIG (reference sequence). The CDR3 is 15 residues long. Between the trimmed V and J ends, which lost 0 bases and 0 bases, there was a span of 9 bases. CDR3 protein: CAWSVSGASNQPQHF. The CDR3 DNA sequence: TGTGCCTGGAGTGTTAGCGGGGCTAGCAATCAGCCCCAGCATTTT. The whole variable domain, remainder taken from reference TRBV30 and TRBJ1-5, is SQTIHQWPATLVQPVGSPLSLECTVEGTSNPNLYWYRQAAGRGLQLLFYSVGIGQISSEVPQNLSASRPQDRQFILSSKKLLLSDSGFYLCAWSVSGASNQPQHFGDGTRLSIL.

The genes are TRBV27 and TRBJ1-4, with TRBD1 identical over 8 bases. V lost 3 bases and J lost 8; bases outside the gene matches: 5. The CDR3 runs to 14 residues. In germline, CDR1 is MNHEY, CDR2 SMNVEV (reference sequence). As DNA, the CDR3 is TGTGCCAGCAGTTTTGGACAGGGATTAGAAAAACTGTTTTTT. Its protein product is CASSFGQGLEKLFF.

The rearrangement uses TRBV19 and TRBJ2-2; D perhaps matches TRBD1 (5 bases). V lost 8 bases and J lost 6, with 16 bases in between. The V gene's germline CDR1 is LNHDA and CDR2 SQIVND (reference sequence). The CDR3 length is 14 residues. DNA for the CDR3: TGTGCCAGTCATATGTCAGGGATGTCCGGGGAGCTGTTTTTT. Its translation: CASHMSGMSGELFF.

The gene calls are TRBV12-3 or TRBV12-4 and TRBJ1-2; tentatively, D is TRBD1 (6 bases). V lost 8 bases and J 6 bases, leaving 10 bases between the germline ends. There are 11 residues in the CDR3. CDR3 region: CASGDINGYTF. CDR3 nucleotide sequence: TGTGCCAGCGGGGACATTAATGGCTACACCTTC.

This chain joins TRBV28 and TRBJ1-3, with unresolved D. The CDR3 has 15 amino acids. Germline loops: CDR1 MDHEN, CDR2 SYDVKM. V dropped 4 bases and J dropped 3 bases, with 13 bases sitting between them. The chain's CDR3 is CASSSSSFGGNTIYF. The CDR3, as DNA: TGTGCCAGCAGTTCATCCTCGTTCGGTGGAAACACCATATATTTT.

The rearrangement joins TRBV19 to TRBJ2-7; 8 nucleotides agree with TRBD2. V shed 5 bases, J shed 2 bases, and the junction held 11 bases outside the gene matches. The CDR3 is 16 residues long. CDR1 and CDR2 from the germline V gene are LNHDA and SQIVND (reference sequence). CDR3 amino acids: CASSEISGSQAYEQYF. The CDR3 DNA is TGTGCCAGTAGTGAAATAAGCGGGAGTCAGGCCTACGAGCAGTACTTC.

The chain is built from TRBV12-5 and TRBJ1-5; D is unresolved. Germline values: CDR1 LGHNT, CDR2 FRNRAP. V was clipped by 1 base and J by 5 bases, with 6 bases between them. This CDR3 comprises 13 residues. CDR3 amino acids: CASGLDGDQPQHF. CDR3 DNA: TGTGCTAGTGGTTTGGACGGGGATCAGCCCCAGCATTTT. Full variable domain (rest looked up from reference TRBV12-5 and TRBJ1-5): DARVTQTPRHKVTEMGQEVTMRCQPILGHNTVFWYRQTMMQGLELLAYFRNRAPLDDSGMPKDRFSAEMPDATLATLKIQPSEPRDSAVYFCASGLDGDQPQHFGDGTRLSIL.

The chain uses TRBV7-9 and TRBJ1-2, with 9 nucleotides matching TRBD1. V lost 3 bases and J lost 2; bases outside the gene matches: 4. CDR1 is SEHNR, CDR2 FQNEAQ, per germline (reference sequence). The CDR3 is 15 amino acids. The CDR3 DNA reads TGTGCCAGCAGCTTGAACAGGGGGCACAACTATGGCTACACCTTC. It yields the protein CASSLNRGHNYGYTF.